The 22 T cell receptor beta chains below were found in one sample sequenced in a study of immune cell composition in non-small cell lung cancer. Data came from immunoSEQ multiplex PCR; TCRdb stores just in-frame clones and leaves some out. Of over 4,500 clones in the sample, around 64% were seen once. Sequencing used lung tumor tissue. The receptors here all came from a human donor with non-small cell lung cancer.

This rearrangement joins TRBV5-5 to TRBJ2-1; a weak D match, TRBD1 (6 bases). The CDR3 runs to 16 residues. CDR1 and CDR2 from the germline V gene are SGHKS and YYEKEE (reference sequence). V lost 0 bases and J lost 1, with 11 bases in between. The CDR3 nucleotides are TGTGCCAGCAGCTTGGTGGGACAACTATCCTACAATGAGCAGTTCTTC. Protein sequence: CASSLVGQLSYNEQFF.

The chain employs TRBV7-9 and TRBJ2-6, with unresolved D. Trimming pared 3 bases from V and 1 base from J, leaving 7 bases between. The length of the CDR3 is 15 residues. In germline, CDR1 is SEHNR, CDR2 FQNEAQ (reference sequence). CDR3: CASSFFLSGANVLTF. CDR3 nucleotides: TGTGCCAGCAGCTTCTTCCTTTCTGGGGCCAACGTCCTGACTTTC.

The chain has TRBV5-1 and TRBJ2-7; D is possibly TRBD2 (5 bases). The CDR3 is 15 amino acids. Trimming took 6 bases from V and 2 from J, leaving 18 bases between them. CDR1 and CDR2 from the germline V gene are SGHRS and YFSETQ. CDR3: CASTSSAAGTYEQYF. Written as DNA, the CDR3 is TGCGCCAGCACCTCCTCCGCGGCGGGTACCTACGAGCAGTACTTC.

V gene TRBV27 combines with J gene TRBJ1-2; 7 bases are a match to TRBD1. With 3 bases clipped from V and 3 bases from J, the junction kept 10 bases outside the gene matches. The CDR3 is 16 amino acids. In germline, CDR1 is MNHEY, CDR2 SMNVEV (reference sequence). CDR3 in amino acids: CASSLHQGGLYYGYTF. The CDR3 DNA reads as TGTGCCAGCAGTTTGCACCAGGGGGGTCTTTACTATGGCTACACCTTC.

This clone was found once. The chain links TRBV30 to TRBJ2-1; the D gene is possibly TRBD2 (6 bases). The CDR3 runs 15 residues. Germline-derived CDR1 and CDR2 are GTSNPN and SVGIG (reference sequence). The V end was cut by 3 bases, the J end by 8 bases, with 20 bases between. Here the CDR3 reads CAWRDPGLSPDEQFF. CDR3 sequence (DNA): TGTGCCTGGAGAGACCCGGGACTTAGCCCCGATGAGCAGTTCTTC.

This chain uses TRBV5-4 with TRBJ2-6, with D uncertain. Germline assignment: CDR1 SGHNT and CDR2 YYREEE (reference sequence). This CDR3 comprises 17 residues. With 4 bases removed from V and 3 bases from J, the gap between germline ends came to 17 bases. The CDR3 protein is CASSRIFGFYGANVLTF. The CDR3 DNA sequence: TGTGCCAGCAGCAGGATTTTCGGGTTTTATGGGGCCAACGTCCTGACTTTC.

The genes are TRBV5-4 and TRBJ1-2; D not certain. CDR3 size: 14 residues. With 1 base removed from V and 3 bases from J, the gap between germline ends came to 10 bases. In germline, CDR1 is SGHNT, CDR2 YYREEE (reference sequence). CDR3 loop: CASSLLGRDYGYTF. CDR3 in DNA: TGTGCCAGCAGCTTGCTCGGGCGGGACTATGGCTACACCTTC.

The chain is built from TRBV2 and TRBJ2-3; 7 nucleotides agree with TRBD2. CDR3 length: 14 residues. Germline V gene data show CDR1 as SNHLY and CDR2 as FYNNEI. Germline trimming cut 11 bases from V and 7 bases from J; bases unmatched to any gene: 15. CDR3: CADRTSGFVNTQYF. CDR3 DNA: TGTGCCGACCGGACTAGTGGTTTCGTAAATACGCAGTATTTT.

The CDR3 loop reads CASSLARWGQGTDTQYF. CDR3 sequence (DNA): TGTGCCAGCAGCTTAGCCCGCTGGGGGCAGGGAACAGATACGCAGTATTTT. The chain has TRBV11-2 and TRBJ2-3; possibly TRBD1 for D (6 bases). This CDR3 spans 17 amino acids. V was cut by 1 base and J by 3 bases, with 17 bases left in between. From germline, CDR1 is SGHAT and CDR2 FQNNGV.

Here the CDR3 DNA reads TGTGCCAGCAGACGGGACACGGGAGGGCCTCAAGATACGCAGTATTTT. Translated: CASRRDTGGPQDTQYF. The V call is TRBV27, the J call TRBJ2-3, with 8 bases that match TRBD2. The J segment lost 5 bases and the V segment lost 6 bases, leaving 13 bases of the junction unmatched. This CDR3 region has 16 residues. Looked up from germline, CDR1 is MNHEY and CDR2 is SMNVEV (reference sequence).

This clone was seen a handful of times. The chain has TRBV6-1 and TRBJ1-2; D unclear. CDR1 is MNHNS and CDR2 is SASEGT in the germline V gene. There are 15 residues in the CDR3. The ends were cut back, 1 base at V and 3 bases at J, with 12 bases in the middle. The CDR3 DNA reads as TGTGCCAGCAGTGAAGTCCGGGGTTCAGACTATGGCTACACCTTC. Translated, it gives CASSEVRGSDYGYTF.

The chain combines TRBV19 with TRBJ1-5, with D perhaps TRBD1 (6 bases). Deletions cut 3 bases from V and 0 bases from J, with 12 bases between. The CDR3 length is 16 residues. Germline lookup yields CDR1 LNHDA and CDR2 SQIVND (reference sequence). CDR3 protein: CASSIRTAYSNQPQHF. The CDR3 DNA follows: TGTGCCAGTAGTATCCGGACAGCGTATAGCAATCAGCCCCAGCATTTT.

This clone is a singleton in its sample. The J gene is TRBJ2-3, the V gene TRBV2; 13 bases are a match to TRBD2. The trim removed 5 bases at V and 1 base at J, leaving 3 bases unmatched. The germline gives CDR1 SNHLY, CDR2 FYNNEI. The CDR3 is made up of 16 amino acids. CDR3: CASSYGLAGGTDTQYF. In nucleotides, the CDR3 is TGTGCCAGCAGTTACGGACTAGCGGGAGGCACAGATACGCAGTATTTT.

The chain has TRBV4-1 and TRBJ2-2; unclear D gene. This CDR3 is built from 17 residues. CDR1 and CDR2 from the germline V gene are MGHRA and YSYEKL. Trimming left V 0 bases short and J 2 bases short, with 13 bases between. The CDR3 sequence: CASSQDLERLNTGELFF. CDR3 in DNA: TGCGCCAGCAGCCAAGATCTTGAAAGACTTAACACCGGGGAGCTGTTTTTT.

The J gene is TRBJ2-6, the V gene TRBV28; D is possibly TRBD2 (6 bases). This CDR3 spans 18 amino acids. Trimming removed 8 bases at V and 0 bases at J, with 20 bases between. Germline V gene data show CDR1 as MDHEN and CDR2 as SYDVKM. CDR3 residues: CASYPRRGTRSGANVLTF. The CDR3 bases are TGTGCCAGCTACCCTAGGAGGGGTACTCGCTCTGGGGCCAACGTCCTGACTTTC.

This sequence joins TRBV5-1 and TRBJ2-7; TRBD1 matches 7 bases. The CDR3 sequence is 14 residues long. Germline CDR1 reads SGHRS; CDR2 reads YFSETQ. The junction had 4 bases not matched to a gene; V was cut back by 4 bases and J by 0 bases. CDR3 in amino acids: CASSRRDSSYEQYF. CDR3 nucleotides: TGCGCCAGCAGCCGACGGGACAGCTCCTACGAGCAGTACTTC.

This clone occurred once. This chain links TRBV30 with TRBJ1-3; D gene ambiguous. The CDR3 has 12 residues. In germline, CDR1 is GTSNPN, CDR2 SVGIG (reference sequence). The V end was cut by 5 bases, the J end by 3 bases, with 8 bases between. CDR3 region: CAWSVGGNTIYF. The DNA of the CDR3 is TGTGCCTGGTCGGTCGGTGGAAACACCATATATTTT.

By proportion, this clone is medium-sized (0.01 to 0.1%). V gene TRBV6-5 combines with J gene TRBJ1-2; maybe TRBD1 (5 bases). The V gene lost 6 bases and the J gene lost 8 bases, with 10 bases spanning the gap. Germline values: CDR1 MNHEY, CDR2 SVGAGI. The CDR3 is 11 amino acids. For the CDR3, the DNA is TGTGCCAGCAGCAACGGGGGGGGCTACACCTTC. Protein product: CASSNGGGYTF.

The chain joins TRBV2 to TRBJ1-1; D gene unclear. V was pared by 2 bases and J by 5 bases, with 21 bases between. Germline V gene lookup returns CDR1 SNHLY and CDR2 FYNNEI. This CDR3 contains 17 residues. The CDR3 loop is CASSERLTGKGRTEAFF. The DNA for the CDR3 is TGTGCCAGCAGTGAAAGGCTGACGGGGAAGGGAAGGACTGAAGCTTTCTTT.

The chain links TRBV6-1 to TRBJ2-3, with D possibly matching TRBD2 (5 bases). The CDR3 runs to 15 residues. The V end was cut by 4 bases, the J end by 2 bases, with 13 bases between. CDR1 and CDR2 (germline): MNHNS, SASEGT. The CDR3 loop reads CASSGHSVNTDTQYF. Here the CDR3 DNA reads TGTGCCAGCAGTGGCCATAGCGTGAACACAGATACGCAGTATTTT.

The chain is built from TRBV5-5 and TRBJ2-5, with TRBD1 identical over 8 bases. Germline V gene data show CDR1 as SGHKS and CDR2 as YYEKEE (reference sequence). Germline trimming cut 0 bases from V and 5 bases from J; bases unmatched to any gene: 6. The CDR3 is 15 amino acids. The CDR3 region has the DNA TGTGCCAGCAGCTTGGGAATCAGGACAGGGGAGACCCAGTACTTC. The encoded protein is CASSLGIRTGETQYF.

The chain recombines TRBV30 with TRBJ1-1; D is possibly TRBD1 (5 bases). The length of the CDR3 is 11 residues. V lost 8 bases and J 6 bases, leaving 13 bases between the germline ends. Germline V gene sequence: CDR1 GTSNPN, CDR2 SVGIG (reference sequence). CDR3 region: CALNGAAEAFF. The DNA of the CDR3 is TGTGCCCTCAATGGGGCCGCTGAAGCTTTCTTT.